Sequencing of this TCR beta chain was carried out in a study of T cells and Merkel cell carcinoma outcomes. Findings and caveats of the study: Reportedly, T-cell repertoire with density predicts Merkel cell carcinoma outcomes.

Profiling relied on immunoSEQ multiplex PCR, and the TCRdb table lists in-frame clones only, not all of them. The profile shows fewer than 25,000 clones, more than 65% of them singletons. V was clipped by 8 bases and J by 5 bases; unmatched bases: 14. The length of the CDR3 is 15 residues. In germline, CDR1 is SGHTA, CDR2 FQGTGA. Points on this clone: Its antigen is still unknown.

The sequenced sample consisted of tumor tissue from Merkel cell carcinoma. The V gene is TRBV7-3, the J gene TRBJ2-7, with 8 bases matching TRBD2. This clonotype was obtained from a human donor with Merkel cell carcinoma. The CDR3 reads CASSPSGGGIHEQYF. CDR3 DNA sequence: TGTGCCAGCTCTCCGAGCGGGGGAGGTATCCACGAGCAGTACTTC.